The clone carrying this T cell receptor beta chain was observed a few times. The length of the CDR3 is 18 residues. Germline CDR1 and CDR2: SGHVS and FQNEAQ. V was clipped by 1 base and J by 1 base, with 17 bases between them. The data were obtained in a study of T cells after yellow fever vaccination. TCRdb independently ran MiXCR on the 5' RACE reads; one entry per CDR3 protein. This table has 250,000 or so distinct CDR3 sequences, 6.9% appearing once. Sequencing was performed on CD4+ T cells sorted from PBMCs, taken 15 days after the yellow fever booster vaccination. The chain is built from TRBV7-8 and TRBJ1-3; no clear D. This clonotype was obtained from a man aged 30-40 years who received the YFV17D yellow fever vaccine. CDR3 DNA: TGTGCCAGCAGCTTAGGGTTCCGGACGGAAGATTCTGGAAACACCATATATTTT. Amino acids: CASSLGFRTEDSGNTIYF.